This TCR beta chain was documented in a study of cytotoxic CD8 clonotypes in ibrutinib-treated CLL. Study background: Samples averaged approximately 260,000 productive templates and 90,000 to 95,000 productive rearrangements.

Notes on this clone: Its antigen is unknown.

Target depth was 1 in 200,000 to 1 in 1 million T cells, about 10x per clonotype. Data came from immunoSEQ multiplex PCR; TCRdb stores just in-frame clones and leaves some out. The sample contains about 270,000 clones, 70% to 80% of which appear only once. Germline assignment: CDR1 SGHNT and CDR2 YYREEE (reference sequence). V was pared by 0 bases and J by 10 bases, with 17 bases between. CDR3 length equals 16 residues. Study conclusions and caveats: Different sampling times were used for sustained-remission and progressing patients.

This clonotype originated in a human donor with chronic lymphocytic leukemia. The chain has TRBV5-4 and TRBJ1-6; D is perhaps TRBD1 (5 bases). The source was PBMCs, collected at disease progression, from a patient treated with ibrutinib. The CDR3 DNA reads as TGTGCCAGCAGCTTGGCCGGTGGGGGAGGGTGGTCACCCCTCCACTTT. Amino acid sequence: CASSLAGGGGWSPLHF.